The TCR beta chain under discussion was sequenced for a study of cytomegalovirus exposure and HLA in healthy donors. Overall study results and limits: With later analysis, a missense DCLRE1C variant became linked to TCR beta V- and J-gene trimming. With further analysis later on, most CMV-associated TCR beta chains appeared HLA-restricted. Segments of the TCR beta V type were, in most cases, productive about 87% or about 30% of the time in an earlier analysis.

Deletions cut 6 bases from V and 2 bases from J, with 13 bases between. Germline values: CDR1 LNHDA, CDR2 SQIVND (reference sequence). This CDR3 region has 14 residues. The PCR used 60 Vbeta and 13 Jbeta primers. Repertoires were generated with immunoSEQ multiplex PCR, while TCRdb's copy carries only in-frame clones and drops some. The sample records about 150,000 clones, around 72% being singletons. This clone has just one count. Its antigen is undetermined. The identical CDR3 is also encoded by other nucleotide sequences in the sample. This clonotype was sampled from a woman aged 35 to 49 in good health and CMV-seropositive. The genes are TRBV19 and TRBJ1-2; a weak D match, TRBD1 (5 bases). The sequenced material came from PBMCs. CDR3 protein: CASRATQGNYGYTF. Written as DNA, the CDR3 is TGTGCCAGTAGGGCGACCCAGGGAAACTATGGCTACACCTTC.